These T cell receptor beta chains were read from a single sample in a study of cytomegalovirus exposure and HLA in healthy donors. Only in-frame clones appear in the TCRdb table, and some are missing; sequencing was by immunoSEQ multiplex PCR. The table has 200,000 to 250,000 clones, approximately 70% seen once. The sample comprised PBMCs. These receptors were obtained from a woman aged 25 to 39 in good health and CMV-seronegative. Both conserved end residues are part of each CDR3. A D gene is named only where the DNA matches it firmly. Size is stated for part of the rows, as once, few or many counts, or as a class when the clone is expanded.

abundance,v_gene,j_gene,d_gene,CDR3nt,CDR3aa
NA,TRBV19,TRBJ2-1,TRBD2,TGTGCCAGTAGTGGCGGGACTAGCGGGAGCGGGGGGAGCTCCTACAATGAGCAGTTCTTC,CASSGGTSGSGGSSYNEQFF
NA,TRBV19,TRBJ2-3,NA,TGTGCCAGTAGTTTCACAGGGTCAGATACGCAGTATTTT,CASSFTGSDTQYF
NA,TRBV5-6,TRBJ1-3,TRBD1,TGTGCCAGCAGCTTCTATCAGGGGGCGCGTAACACCATATATTTT,CASSFYQGARNTIYF
NA,TRBV7-8,TRBJ2-7,NA,TGTGCCAGCAGCTTTAGTCCGTCCTACGAGCAGTACTTC,CASSFSPSYEQYF
NA,TRBV5-8,TRBJ1-5,TRBD1,TGTGCCAGCAGCTTGGAGGGGGGACAGAGACAGCCCCAGCATTTT,CASSLEGGQRQPQHF
NA,TRBV27,TRBJ1-1,TRBD1,TGTGCCAGCCGAGCAGGGGGAGGCACTGAAGCTTTCTTT,CASRAGGGTEAFF
NA,TRBV6-1,TRBJ2-7,TRBD2,TGTGCCAGCAGTGCTAAGACTAGCGGGGGAACCAGGACCTACGAGCAGTACTTC,CASSAKTSGGTRTYEQYF
NA,TRBV6-5,TRBJ1-6,TRBD1,TGTGCCAGCAGACACCGGACAGGAGAGAATTCACCCCTCCACTTT,CASRHRTGENSPLHF
NA,TRBV7-6,TRBJ2-7,NA,TGTGCCAGCAGCTCCGGCGGCGGGTACTACGAGCAGTACTTC,CASSSGGGYYEQYF
once,TRBV11-2,TRBJ1-2,NA,TGTGCCAGCAGCTCAAGAGTCAGGGGCCTCTATGGCTACACCTTC,CASSSRVRGLYGYTF
NA,TRBV11-3,TRBJ2-1,NA,TGTGCCAGCAGCCTGAGCAATGAGCAGTTCTTC,CASSLSNEQFF
NA,TRBV5-8,TRBJ2-1,NA,TGTGCCAGCAGCTTTTACTCGTATGAGCAGTTCTTC,CASSFYSYEQFF
NA,TRBV7-8,TRBJ2-7,NA,TGTGCCAGCAGCCAACAGGGAAGAGAGCAGTACTTC,CASSQQGREQYF
NA,TRBV6-1,TRBJ1-1,NA,TGTGCCAGCAGTCGAGCGGAACAGGGTTGGGGTAAAGCTTTCTTT,CASSRAEQGWGKAFF
NA,TRBV4-1,TRBJ2-7,TRBD1,TGCGCCAGCAGTCTCACAGGGGGCTACGAGCAGTACTTC,CASSLTGGYEQYF
NA,TRBV27,TRBJ1-4,TRBD1,TGTGCCAGCACACACACAGGGGGCCGTGGAAAACTGTTTTTT,CASTHTGGRGKLFF
few,TRBV29-1,TRBJ2-3,TRBD2,TGCAGCGTTCATCCCCGGAGAGGGAGCGGGAGACCAGATACGCAGTATTTT,CSVHPRRGSGRPDTQYF
NA,TRBV13,TRBJ2-1,TRBD2,TGTGCCAGCAGCTCCATTGATTCGACTAGCGGTGGGGGCAATGAGCAGTTCTTC,CASSSIDSTSGGGNEQFF
NA,TRBV7-3,TRBJ1-1,TRBD1,TGTGCCAGCAGCTGGACAGGAAGTGGAGGCACTGAAGCTTTCTTT,CASSWTGSGGTEAFF
NA,TRBV11-3,TRBJ1-1,NA,TGTGCCAGCAGCTTAGATGCAGGGATAGACACTGAAGCTTTCTTT,CASSLDAGIDTEAFF
NA,TRBV11-2,TRBJ2-5,NA,TGTGCCAGCAGCAAACAGGGCGCAGAGACCCAGTACTTC,CASSKQGAETQYF
NA,TRBV7-9,TRBJ1-1,NA,TGTTCCAGCAGCTTAGGTTATCAGGGGTTGAACACTGAAGCTTTCTTT,CSSSLGYQGLNTEAFF
once,TRBV18,TRBJ2-5,NA,TGTGCCAGCTCACCATCCACAGAGTACCAAGAGACCCAGTACTTC,CASSPSTEYQETQYF
NA,TRBV29-1,TRBJ1-1,NA,TGCAGCGTGAAGCCTCAAGGGGCCGCAAACACTGAAGCTTTCTTT,CSVKPQGAANTEAFF
NA,TRBV5-1,TRBJ2-1,NA,TGCGCCAGCTTCCGCGGGGATAACTACAATGAGCAGTTCTTC,CASFRGDNYNEQFF
few,TRBV19,TRBJ1-1,NA,TGTGCCAGTAGTAGGAGGCAGGCCATGGGGAACACTGAAGCTTTCTTT,CASSRRQAMGNTEAFF
many,TRBV7-2,TRBJ2-7,NA,TGTGCCAGCAGCTTAGCCCAGGGGCCATACGAGCAGTACTTC,CASSLAQGPYEQYF
NA,TRBV7-8,TRBJ2-1,TRBD2,TGTGCCAGCAAATTATACTTGCTAGCGGGTGACAATGAGCAGTTCTTC,CASKLYLLAGDNEQFF
NA,TRBV5-6,TRBJ2-6,NA,TGTGCCAGCAGCAGGACAGACTCTGGGGCCAACGTCCTGACTTTC,CASSRTDSGANVLTF
NA,TRBV5-1,TRBJ2-1,TRBD2,TGCGCCAGCACTCTGGGGGGTAGCGGGAAGCAGTTCTTC,CASTLGGSGKQFF
NA,TRBV30,TRBJ2-7,TRBD2,TGTGCCTGGAGCCTACTAGCGGGAGGGGAGGGCGAGCAGTACTTC,CAWSLLAGGEGEQYF
NA,TRBV6-5,TRBJ1-2,NA,TGTGCCAGCAGTCCCGCGCAGGACTTCGACACCTTC,CASSPAQDFDTF
NA,TRBV10-2,TRBJ1-1,TRBD1,TGCGCCAGCAGTGAGTCGGGACAGGGGGTAGGTGAAGCTTTCTTT,CASSESGQGVGEAFF
NA,TRBV28,TRBJ1-1,NA,TGTGCCAGCAGTCCGGAAGGGGCCTGGAACACTGAAGCTTTCTTT,CASSPEGAWNTEAFF
once,TRBV5-1,TRBJ2-5,TRBD2,TGCGCCAGCAGCTTGGATCCTAGCGGCATACTATTGGGGGAGACCCAGTACTTC,CASSLDPSGILLGETQYF
NA,TRBV10-3,TRBJ2-1,TRBD2,TGTGCCATCAAAGGGACTAGCGGGGTCGATGAGCAGTTCTTC,CAIKGTSGVDEQFF
NA,TRBV6-1,TRBJ1-5,NA,TGTGCCAGCAGTGACCTCCCCAATCAGCCCCAGCATTTT,CASSDLPNQPQHF
NA,TRBV27,TRBJ2-2,NA,TGTGCCAGCGGAAGACAGAACACCGGGGAGCTGTTTTTT,CASGRQNTGELFF
once,TRBV9,TRBJ2-5,TRBD1,TGTGCCAGCAGCGAAGAGGACAGGGGCCCAGAGACCCAGTACTTC,CASSEEDRGPETQYF
NA,TRBV11-3,TRBJ2-1,TRBD2,TGTGCCAGCAGCTCGTCAGCGGGGGCTTACAATGAGCAGTTCTTC,CASSSSAGAYNEQFF
NA,TRBV2,TRBJ2-7,NA,TGTGCCAGCAGTGAAGGTAGTTTCGGCAGGGAGGACGAGCAGTACTTC,CASSEGSFGREDEQYF
once,TRBV2,TRBJ2-6,NA,TGTGCCAGCCCGGCCCAAAAAGAGGCTAGCGGGGCCAACGTCCTGACTTTC,CASPAQKEASGANVLTF
NA,TRBV5-1,TRBJ2-1,NA,TGCGCCAGCAGCTTGGCCCTGACGCGGTCCTACAATGAGCAGTTCTTC,CASSLALTRSYNEQFF
NA,TRBV7-9,TRBJ1-6,NA,TGTGCCAGCAGCTTATCAGCGGGGCTCCTCCACTTT,CASSLSAGLLHF
few,TRBV2,TRBJ2-1,TRBD2,TGTGCCAGCAGTTCCCGGACTAGCGGGCTTTACAATGAGCAGTTCTTC,CASSSRTSGLYNEQFF
NA,TRBV7-3,TRBJ2-1,NA,TGTGCCAGCAGCCGAATCCCGGGATCCTACAATGAGCAGTTCTTC,CASSRIPGSYNEQFF
NA,TRBV6-5,TRBJ1-1,NA,TGTGCCAGCAGAGCGGGGACTAACACTGAAGCTTTCTTT,CASRAGTNTEAFF
NA,TRBV30,TRBJ2-3,NA,TGTGCCTGGAATGGGCAGGGGAGGGGCACAGATACGCAGTATTTT,CAWNGQGRGTDTQYF
NA,TRBV7-2,TRBJ2-7,NA,TGTGCCAGCAGTGGCACCGGGACACTGACCTACGAGCAGTACTTC,CASSGTGTLTYEQYF